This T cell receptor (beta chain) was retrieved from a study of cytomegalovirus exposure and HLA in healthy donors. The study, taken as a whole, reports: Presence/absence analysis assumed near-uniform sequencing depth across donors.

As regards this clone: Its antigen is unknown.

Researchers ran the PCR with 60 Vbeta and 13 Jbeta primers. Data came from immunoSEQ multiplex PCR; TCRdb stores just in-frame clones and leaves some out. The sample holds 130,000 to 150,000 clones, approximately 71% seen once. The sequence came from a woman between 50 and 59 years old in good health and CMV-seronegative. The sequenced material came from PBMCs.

CDR3 in amino acids: CASKTTGGVDEQYF. CDR3 DNA: TGTGCCAGCAAAACGACAGGGGGCGTCGACGAGCAGTACTTC. The chain is built from TRBV6-5 and TRBJ2-7; TRBD1 matches at 10 bases. The CDR3 contains 14 residues. CDR1 MNHEY and CDR2 SVGAGI come from the germline V gene. V lost 7 bases to trimming and J lost 5 bases; unmatched junction nucleotides: 8.